These 19 T cell receptor beta chains were all obtained from the same sample, sequenced in a study of T cell clonotyping in hematopoietic cell transplantation. Produced via immunoSEQ multiplex PCR; TCRdb's table is partial and in-frame only. This sample has more than 7,500 clones; roughly 85% occur once, and the top ten carry 45%. Here the sequenced sample was peripheral blood mononuclear cells, taken 180 days after allogeneic stem cell transplant. Receptors were obtained from a female patient aged 50 to 60 who had an allogeneic stem cell transplant from a related donor, so the T cells may come from the graft donor. Some clones in this sample may be carry-over from other donors' samples.

This sequence joins TRBV6-5 and TRBJ1-2, with 7 bases aligning to TRBD1. The CDR3 spans 15 residues. Germline V lookup: CDR1 MNHEY, CDR2 SVGAGI. The ends lost 4 bases at V and 4 bases at J; junction bases unmatched: 9. CDR3 bases: TGTGCCAGCAGTTTTTTTAGCGCAGGGGGCTATGGCTACACCTTC. Translated: CASSFFSAGGYGYTF.

This rearrangement joins TRBV9 to TRBJ2-7, with D maybe TRBD2 (5 bases). V lost 4 bases and J lost 2, with 13 bases in between. The CDR3 totals 14 residues. In germline, CDR1 is SGDLS, CDR2 YYNGEE. The CDR3 sequence is CASSLASAAYEQYF. The CDR3 DNA is TGTGCCAGCAGCTTAGCGTCGGCGGCCTACGAGCAGTACTTC. The full variable domain, rest sourced from reference TRBV9 and TRBJ2-7, is DSGVTQTPKHLITATGQRVTLRCSPRSGDLSVYWYQQSLDQGLQFLIQYYNGEERAKGNILERFSAQQFPDLHSELNLSSLELGDSALYFCASSLASAAYEQYFGPGTRLTVT.

The chain joins TRBV9 to TRBJ1-1, with D unresolved. The CDR3 contains 13 residues. Germline V lookup: CDR1 SGDLS, CDR2 YYNGEE. V shed 1 base and J shed 0 bases, with 4 bases lying between them. The CDR3 region has the DNA TGTGCCAGCAGCGTAATGATGAACACTGAAGCTTTCTTT. This sequence encodes CASSVMMNTEAFF.

V and J are TRBV7-2 and TRBJ1-2; D gene uncertain. CDR1 and CDR2 from the germline V gene are SGHTA and FQGNSA. The CDR3 has 13 amino acids. Between the trimmed V and J ends, which lost 5 bases and 1 base, there was a span of 8 bases. CDR3 sequence reads: CASSPQINYGYTF. The CDR3 nucleotides are TGTGCCAGCAGCCCACAGATTAACTATGGCTACACCTTC. Drawing the rest from reference TRBV7-2 and TRBJ1-2, the complete variable domain is GAGVSQSPSNKVTEKGKDVELRCDPISGHTALYWYRQSLGQGLEFLIYFQGNSAPDKSGLPSDRFSAERTGGSVSTLTIQRTQQEDSAVYLCASSPQINYGYTFGSGTRLTVV.

The chain joins TRBV6-6 to TRBJ1-2; no clear D. The CDR3 is 13 amino acids. V dropped 7 bases and J dropped 0 bases, with 9 bases sitting between them. The germline V gene has CDR1 MNHNY and CDR2 SVGAGI (reference sequence). The DNA for the CDR3 is TGTGCCAGCATTACCGGAGCTAACTATGGCTACACCTTC. Its protein product is CASITGANYGYTF.

This rearrangement joins TRBV10-3 to TRBJ2-7, with D possibly TRBD1 on 5 matching bases. Deletions cut 3 bases from V and 10 bases from J, with 25 bases between. Germline CDR1 is ENHRY and CDR2 is SYGVKD. The CDR3 is 16 residues long. CDR3 sequence reads: CAISEEQGSLLRGQYF. CDR3 bases: TGTGCCATCAGTGAAGAGCAGGGCAGCTTATTACGAGGACAGTACTTC.

This clone was detected a few times. The CDR3 loop is CASTGQPNQPQHF. For the CDR3, the DNA is TGTGCCAGCACGGGACAGCCTAATCAGCCCCAGCATTTT. This chain joins TRBV19 and TRBJ1-5, with 7 bases fitting TRBD1. Losses at the gene ends were 9 bases for V and 4 bases for J; bases not matched to a gene: 6. The germline V gene encodes CDR1 LNHDA and CDR2 SQIVND (reference sequence). This CDR3 spans 13 amino acids.

This chain uses TRBV18 with TRBJ1-1; possible D gene TRBD1, 5 bases. V was pared by 3 bases and J by 4 bases, with 12 bases between. CDR1 and CDR2 from the germline V gene are KGHSH and LQKENI. This CDR3 has 14 residues. CDR3 sequence reads: CASSPVPQGTEAFF. In DNA form, the CDR3 reads TGTGCCAGCTCACCGGTCCCGCAGGGCACTGAAGCTTTCTTT.

This rearrangement joins TRBV29-1 to TRBJ1-5; 9 nucleotides match TRBD1. V trimming: 4 bases; J trimming: 4 bases; junction bases outside the gene matches: 2. Germline V gives CDR1 SQVTM, CDR2 ANQGSEA. The CDR3 spans 13 residues. CDR3: CSVADRGNQPQHF. In DNA, the CDR3 is TGCAGCGTTGCCGACAGGGGGAATCAGCCCCAGCATTTT.

The V gene is TRBV7-9, the J gene TRBJ2-1; 8 bases line up with TRBD2. Germline CDR1 reads SEHNR; CDR2 reads FQNEAQ (reference sequence). V was pared by 4 bases and J by 2 bases, with 4 bases of the junction left unmatched. The CDR3 extends over 15 amino acids. Written as DNA, the CDR3 is TGTGCCAGCAGCTCCGTCGGGGGGGCCTACAATGAGCAGTTCTTC. Protein sequence: CASSSVGGAYNEQFF.

This clone has more than one count but fewer than ten. The V gene is TRBV7-9, the J gene TRBJ1-1; D perhaps matches TRBD1 (6 bases). This CDR3 is 14 amino acids long. The V gene lost 5 bases and the J gene lost 2 bases, with 12 bases spanning the gap. The germline V gene has CDR1 SEHNR and CDR2 FQNEAQ (reference sequence). The CDR3 spells CASSRGGLNTEAFF. As DNA, the CDR3 is TGTGCCAGCAGCCGCGGGGGGCTTAACACTGAAGCTTTCTTT.

This chain links TRBV5-8 with TRBJ1-3, with 7 bases matching TRBD1. V lost 2 bases and J lost 2; bases outside the gene matches: 4. There are 15 residues in the CDR3. The germline V gene has CDR1 SGHTS and CDR2 YDEGEE. The CDR3 loop reads CASSFRGGTGNTIYF. The CDR3 coding sequence is TGTGCCAGCAGCTTCAGGGGGGGAACTGGAAACACCATATATTTT.

The V and J genes are TRBV18 and TRBJ2-7; TRBD1 matches 8 bases. The length of the CDR3 is 14 residues. V shed 1 base and J 3 bases; nucleotides not matched to a gene: 2. CDR1 and CDR2 from the germline V gene are KGHSH and LQKENI. This CDR3 is CASSPRDRSYEQYF. The CDR3 DNA is TGTGCCAGCTCACCACGGGACAGGAGCTACGAGCAGTACTTC.

This clone showed up just a few times. The V call is TRBV6-5, the J call TRBJ1-5, with 9 bases lining up with TRBD1. In germline, CDR1 is MNHEY, CDR2 SVGAGI. V was clipped by 5 bases and J by 2 bases; unmatched bases: 4. The CDR3 length is 15 residues. Written as DNA, the CDR3 is TGTGCCAGCAGTGCCCGGGACAGGGGCAATCAGCCCCAGCATTTT. Translated: CASSARDRGNQPQHF.

CDR3 sequence: CASSRGQGGEKLFF. CDR3 nucleotides: TGCGCCAGCAGCCGAGGACAGGGGGGTGAAAAACTGTTTTTT. The rearrangement joins TRBV4-1 to TRBJ1-4, with 10 bases lining up with TRBD1. The J segment lost 7 bases and the V segment lost 4 bases, leaving 3 bases of the junction unmatched. Per germline, CDR1 MGHRA and CDR2 YSYEKL. This CDR3 is 14 amino acids long.

The chain couples TRBV27 to TRBJ2-2, with 8 bases matching TRBD1. This CDR3 is built from 15 residues. Germline CDR1 and CDR2: MNHEY and SMNVEV (reference sequence). The V segment lost 6 bases and the J segment 1 base; nucleotides outside the gene matches: 4. CDR3 nucleotides: TGTGCCAGCAGAGGGACAGGATTGAACACCGGGGAGCTGTTTTTT. This sequence encodes CASRGTGLNTGELFF.

The rearrangement uses TRBV19 and TRBJ1-5; D not resolved. The germline V gene has CDR1 LNHDA and CDR2 SQIVND (reference sequence). The CDR3 is 16 residues long. V dropped 4 bases and J dropped 1 base, with 14 bases sitting between them. CDR3 region: CASSTFAGVSNQPQHF. The CDR3 region has the DNA TGTGCCAGTAGTACCTTTGCTGGGGTAAGCAATCAGCCCCAGCATTTT.

The V call is TRBV4-1, the J call TRBJ2-3; TRBD2 aligns across 15 bases. CDR3 length: 17 amino acids. The V gene's germline CDR1 is MGHRA and CDR2 YSYEKL. V dropped 2 bases and J dropped 3; count of bases not matched to a gene: 3. The CDR3 DNA reads TGCGCCAGCAGCCAACCAGGGACTAGCGGGGGGACAGATACGCAGTATTTT. This gives the protein CASSQPGTSGGTDTQYF.

The chain is built from TRBV6-7 and TRBJ2-7; D call uncertain. TRBV6-7 has ORF status, its function being uncertain. The CDR3 contains 14 residues. Trimming stripped 6 bases from V and 0 bases from J, with 12 bases between. CDR3 in DNA: TGTGCCAGCAGGCCCTTAACAGCCTCCTACGAGCAGTACTTC. Translated: CASRPLTASYEQYF.